Listed below are T cell receptor beta chains from one sample, sequenced in a study of T cell responses to AZD1222 COVID-19 vaccine. Data came from immunoSEQ multiplex PCR; TCRdb stores just in-frame clones and leaves some out. The sample has 150,000 to 200,000 clones; approximately 94% are singletons. The sample here was peripheral blood, taken on day 0 of AZD1222 vaccination. These receptor sequences come from an adult in good health. Both conserved end residues are part of each CDR3. The order of the fields is J gene, clone size, CDR3 length, V gene, D gene, CDR3 protein, CDR3 DNA. D genes are given only for firm matches. Where a row states a size, it is once, few, many or the class of an expanded clone; other rows omit it.

j_gene: TRBJ2-7
abundance: NA
len: 15
v_gene: TRBV5-4
d_gene: NA
CDR3aa: CASSLGGQDRNEQYF
CDR3nt: TGTGCCAGCAGCTTGGGGGGACAAGATAGGAACGAGCAGTACTTC

j_gene: TRBJ2-3
abundance: NA
len: 15
v_gene: TRBV5-8
d_gene: NA
CDR3aa: CASSLGDGDTDTQYF
CDR3nt: TGTGCCAGCAGCTTAGGGGACGGGGACACAGATACGCAGTATTTT

j_gene: TRBJ2-1
abundance: NA
len: 14
v_gene: TRBV14
d_gene: NA
CDR3aa: CASSQRRSYNEQFF
CDR3nt: TGTGCCAGCAGCCAAAGGAGGTCCTACAATGAGCAGTTCTTC

j_gene: TRBJ1-2
abundance: NA
len: 13
v_gene: TRBV28
d_gene: NA
CDR3aa: CAISDPDRYGYTF
CDR3nt: TGTGCCATCTCAGATCCGGACCGCTATGGCTACACCTTC

j_gene: TRBJ2-3
abundance: NA
len: 11
v_gene: TRBV7-6
d_gene: NA
CDR3aa: CASSSPYTQYF
CDR3nt: TGTGCCAGCAGCTCACCCTATACGCAGTATTTT

j_gene: TRBJ1-6
abundance: NA
len: 15
v_gene: TRBV28
d_gene: TRBD1
CDR3aa: CASSPPGQYNSPLHF
CDR3nt: TGTGCCAGCAGTCCGCCGGGACAGTATAATTCACCCCTCCACTTT

j_gene: TRBJ2-3
abundance: NA
len: 20
v_gene: TRBV7-8
d_gene: TRBD1
CDR3aa: CASSLVARGRMRDYTDTQYF
CDR3nt: TGTGCCAGCAGCTTAGTCGCCAGGGGGCGTATGAGGGATTACACAGATACGCAGTATTTT

j_gene: TRBJ1-3
abundance: NA
len: 16
v_gene: TRBV12-1
d_gene: NA
CDR3aa: CASSFAHRQGGNTIYF
CDR3nt: TGTGCCAGCAGCTTTGCGCACCGACAGGGGGGAAACACCATATATTTT

j_gene: TRBJ2-2
abundance: NA
len: 15
v_gene: TRBV11-3
d_gene: TRBD2
CDR3aa: CASSLDSGRAGELFF
CDR3nt: TGTGCCAGCAGCTTAGATTCCGGGAGGGCCGGGGAGCTGTTTTTT

j_gene: TRBJ1-1
abundance: NA
len: 15
v_gene: TRBV15
d_gene: NA
CDR3aa: CATSRDPRGVGEAFF
CDR3nt: TGTGCCACCAGCAGAGATCCCCGCGGGGTCGGTGAAGCTTTCTTT

j_gene: TRBJ2-7
abundance: NA
len: 15
v_gene: TRBV5-1
d_gene: NA
CDR3aa: CASSPTTNPSYEQYF
CDR3nt: TGCGCCAGCAGCCCGACAACAAACCCCTCCTACGAGCAGTACTTC

j_gene: TRBJ2-1
abundance: NA
len: 14
v_gene: TRBV7-9
d_gene: NA
CDR3aa: CASSLAGQGNEQFF
CDR3nt: TGTGCCAGCAGCTTAGCGGGGCAGGGCAATGAGCAGTTCTTC

j_gene: TRBJ2-5
abundance: NA
len: 14
v_gene: TRBV7-8
d_gene: NA
CDR3aa: CASSVRSGEETQYF
CDR3nt: TGTGCCAGCAGCGTAAGGAGCGGAGAAGAGACCCAGTACTTC

j_gene: TRBJ2-7
abundance: NA
len: 13
v_gene: TRBV6-5
d_gene: NA
CDR3aa: CASRYGGSYEQYF
CDR3nt: TGTGCCAGCAGGTACGGGGGTTCCTACGAGCAGTACTTC

j_gene: TRBJ1-5
abundance: NA
len: 14
v_gene: TRBV27
d_gene: NA
CDR3aa: CASSSYHSNQPQHF
CDR3nt: TGTGCCAGCAGTTCGTACCATAGCAATCAGCCCCAGCATTTT

j_gene: TRBJ1-3
abundance: once
len: 16
v_gene: TRBV3-1/TRBV3-2
d_gene: NA
CDR3aa: CASSRHWDPDGNTIYF
CDR3nt: TGTGCCAGCAGCCGTCACTGGGATCCTGATGGGAACACCATATATTTT

j_gene: TRBJ2-3
abundance: NA
len: 15
v_gene: TRBV6-2/TRBV6-3
d_gene: TRBD2
CDR3aa: CASSYFGRDTDTQYF
CDR3nt: TGTGCCAGCAGTTACTTCGGGAGGGACACAGATACGCAGTATTTT